A selection of T cell receptor beta chains follows, all from one sample in a study of T-cell reconstitution after alpha-beta-depleted transplantation in children. From the PCR reads, TCRdb called clonotypes with MiXCR, one entry per CDR3 protein. This sample carries about 240,000 distinct CDR3 sequences, around 12% of them seen once, and the ten largest clones take roughly 2.8%. The sample was PBMCs from the stem cell graft donor, taken from the stem cell graft. All receptors derive from a human donor who donated a stem cell graft to a child with acute lymphoblastic leukemia. CDR3s include the opening cysteine and the closing phenylalanine or tryptophan. The D gene is left open where the match is weak. The size field is filled for only some rows; it gives once, few, many or a size class.

J gene,D gene,V gene,clone size,CDR3 protein,CDR3 DNA
TRBJ1-4,TRBD1,TRBV7-9,many,CASSLAPGTGDEKLFF,TGTGCCAGCAGCTTAGCGCCCGGGACAGGGGACGAAAAACTGTTTTTT
TRBJ1-2,-,TRBV6-5,many,CASSAASKGYTF,TGTGCCAGCAGTGCGGCCAGCAAGGGCTACACCTTC
TRBJ2-7,-,TRBV28,many,CASSFGGSSSYEQYF,TGTGCCAGCAGTTTCGGGGGCTCGAGCTCCTACGAGCAGTACTTC
TRBJ2-5,-,TRBV5-1,many,CASSFGAVETQYF,TGCGCCAGCAGCTTTGGGGCGGTGGAGACCCAGTACTTC
TRBJ2-5,TRBD2,TRBV24-1,many,CATSDMTSDQETQYF,TGTGCCACCAGTGATATGACTAGCGACCAAGAGACCCAGTACTTC
TRBJ2-7,TRBD1,TRBV6-1,many,CASSQRQGNSNEQYF,TGTGCCAGCAGCCAGCGACAGGGCAACTCCAACGAGCAGTACTTC
TRBJ1-1,-,TRBV28,many,CASGRASMNTEAFF,TGTGCCAGCGGAAGGGCCAGCATGAACACTGAAGCTTTCTTT
TRBJ2-5,-,TRBV19,many,CASSMGGLKETQYF,TGTGCCAGTAGTATGGGCGGCCTGAAGGAGACCCAGTACTTC
TRBJ2-3,TRBD2,TRBV9,many,CASSTSGRANSDTQYF,TGTGCCAGCAGCACCAGCGGGAGGGCCAACTCCGATACGCAGTATTTT
TRBJ1-2,-,TRBV7-2,many,CASSSLLGGYTF,TGTGCCAGCAGCTCCCTTCTGGGGGGCTACACCTTC
TRBJ2-3,-,TRBV5-5,many,CASLQAGTDTQYF,TGTGCCAGCTTACAAGCGGGCACAGATACGCAGTATTTT
TRBJ2-3,TRBD2,TRBV20-1,many,CSADGLAGLEGDTQYF,TGCAGTGCTGACGGACTAGCGGGGTTGGAGGGGGATACGCAGTATTTT
TRBJ2-1,TRBD2,TRBV5-6,many,CASSLASGRYNEQFF,TGTGCCAGCAGCTTGGCTAGCGGGCGTTACAATGAGCAGTTCTTC
TRBJ1-1,-,TRBV11-2,many,CASSLDSSSTEAFF,TGTGCCAGCAGCTTAGACAGCTCGAGCACTGAAGCTTTCTTT
TRBJ1-4,-,TRBV7-2,many,CASSFGGNHEKLFF,TGTGCCAGCAGCTTTGGCGGGAATCATGAAAAACTGTTTTTT
TRBJ2-3,TRBD1,TRBV20-1,many,CSATRQGTSSDTQYF,TGCAGTGCTACAAGACAGGGGACGTCCTCGGATACGCAGTATTTT
TRBJ1-2,TRBD1,TRBV12-3/TRBV12-4,many,CASKDRGTYGYTF,TGTGCCAGCAAAGACAGGGGAACCTATGGCTACACCTTC
TRBJ2-3,-,TRBV5-1,many,CASSLGDSTDTQYF,TGCGCCAGCAGCTTGGGGGACAGCACAGATACGCAGTATTTT
TRBJ1-1,-,TRBV27,many,CASSTGWTEAFF,TGTGCCAGCAGCACAGGTTGGACTGAAGCTTTCTTT
TRBJ2-7,-,TRBV18,-,CASSPPGSVYEQYF,TGTGCCAGCTCACCACCGGGAAGTGTCTACGAGCAGTACTTC
TRBJ2-7,-,TRBV20-1,many,CSGGAGNEQYF,TGCAGTGGTGGGGCAGGAAACGAGCAGTACTTC
TRBJ2-5,TRBD1,TRBV5-1,many,CASSSRTGEETQYF,TGCGCCAGCAGCTCCCGGACAGGGGAAGAGACCCAGTACTTC
TRBJ2-7,-,TRBV20-1,many,CSASWRNYEQYF,TGCAGTGCTAGCTGGCGGAACTACGAGCAGTACTTC
TRBJ1-5,-,TRBV11-1,-,CASSYGRGFNQPQHF,TGTGCCAGCAGCTACGGCAGGGGTTTTAATCAGCCCCAGCATTTT
TRBJ2-7,-,TRBV25-1,many,CASSEGPWAPYEQYF,TGTGCCAGCAGTGAAGGGCCCTGGGCCCCCTACGAGCAGTACTTC
TRBJ2-7,TRBD1,TRBV6-5,many,CASSPMWDRPHEQYF,TGTGCCAGCAGCCCTATGTGGGACAGGCCCCACGAGCAGTACTTC
TRBJ2-7,TRBD1,TRBV6-1,many,CASSLRDRGYEQYF,TGTGCCAGCAGTCTGCGGGACAGGGGGTACGAGCAGTACTTC
TRBJ1-5,-,TRBV12-3/TRBV12-4,few,CASSLSRAYPSIQPQHF,TGTGCCAGCAGTTTGAGCAGGGCTTACCCTTCGATACAGCCCCAGCATTTT
TRBJ2-7,-,TRBV5-1,many,CATSGDAREQYF,TGCGCCACCTCAGGGGATGCTCGCGAGCAGTACTTC